This record looks at one T cell receptor (beta chain) sequence and its context. Its matching antigen is unknown. Deletions cut 4 bases from V and 4 bases from J, with 21 bases between. CDR3 length: 17 amino acids. Germline assignment: CDR1 SGHRS and CDR2 YFSETQ. TCRalpha and TCRbeta libraries used 5'RACE with constant-segment primers and UMIs. Using its own MiXCR run on the 5' RACE reads, TCRdb lists one record per CDR3 protein. The sample carries 250,000 to 300,000 distinct CDR3 sequences, about 16% recorded once. The sample belongs to a study of T-cell memory formation after mild COVID-19. Findings and limits, study-wide: While clones contracting from day 15 to 85 were balanced between CD4 and CD8, later expanders leaned CD4+.

The source is a man between 18 and 35 years old who had mild COVID-19 (a few samples of this study predate the infection). Cell type and time point are not known. The sequencing input was PBMCs or a T cell subset sorted from them (not recorded which). V is TRBV5-1 and J is TRBJ1-3, with D perhaps matching TRBD1 (6 bases). CDR3 amino acids: CASSEGSGQLGGNTIYF. DNA for the CDR3: TGCGCCAGCAGCGAGGGCTCGGGACAACTGGGAGGAAACACCATATATTTT.